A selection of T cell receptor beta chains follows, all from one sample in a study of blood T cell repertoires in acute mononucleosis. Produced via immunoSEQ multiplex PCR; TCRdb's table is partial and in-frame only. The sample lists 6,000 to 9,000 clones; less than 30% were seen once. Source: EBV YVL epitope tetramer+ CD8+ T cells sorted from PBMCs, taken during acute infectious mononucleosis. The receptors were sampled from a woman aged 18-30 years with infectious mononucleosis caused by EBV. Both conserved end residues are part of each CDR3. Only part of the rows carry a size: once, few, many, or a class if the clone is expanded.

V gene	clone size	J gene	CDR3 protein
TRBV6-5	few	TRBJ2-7	CASSEWSVYEQYF
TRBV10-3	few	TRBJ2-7	CAIRGGRTYEQYF
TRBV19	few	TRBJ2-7	CASKPWGLAYEQYF
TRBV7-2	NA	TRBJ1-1	CASSLFGENTEAFF
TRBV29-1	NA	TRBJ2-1	CSVVVPLYDEQFF
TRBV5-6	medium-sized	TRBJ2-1	CASSPALPESPYNEQFF
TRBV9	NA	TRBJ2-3	CASSVVIGGTPDTQYF
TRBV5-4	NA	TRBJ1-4	CASSQDGGEEGEKLFF
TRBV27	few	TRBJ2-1	CAITPLAGSVDEQFF
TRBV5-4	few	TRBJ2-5	CASRQLTGSGETQYF
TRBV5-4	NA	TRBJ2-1	CASSSLPSGGSYEQFF
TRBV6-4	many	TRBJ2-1	CASSPDIGWGGEQFF
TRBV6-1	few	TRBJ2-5	CASSQAPTSGETQYF
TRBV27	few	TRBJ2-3	CASSYGGTDTQYF
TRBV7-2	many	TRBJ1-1	CASSFLQGVAEAFF
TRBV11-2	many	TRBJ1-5	CASSFTGAGNQPQHF
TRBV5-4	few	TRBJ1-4	CASSRQINEKLFF
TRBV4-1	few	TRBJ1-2	CASSPTSGTGFGYTF
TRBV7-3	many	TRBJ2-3	CASSSPSGTQYF
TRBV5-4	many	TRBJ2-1	CASSFGSGSPQGQFF
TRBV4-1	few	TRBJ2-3	CASSLTITSLPVNHTQYF
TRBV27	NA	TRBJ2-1	CATSDWGTSFEAHKQFF
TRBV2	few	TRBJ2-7	CASSQTPTGADEQYF
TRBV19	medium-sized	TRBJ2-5	CASTERGTAQETQYF
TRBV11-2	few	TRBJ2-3	CASLLGVGDTQYF
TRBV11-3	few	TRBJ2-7	CASSPDSYEQYF
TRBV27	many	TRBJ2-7	CASSEWSVYEQYF